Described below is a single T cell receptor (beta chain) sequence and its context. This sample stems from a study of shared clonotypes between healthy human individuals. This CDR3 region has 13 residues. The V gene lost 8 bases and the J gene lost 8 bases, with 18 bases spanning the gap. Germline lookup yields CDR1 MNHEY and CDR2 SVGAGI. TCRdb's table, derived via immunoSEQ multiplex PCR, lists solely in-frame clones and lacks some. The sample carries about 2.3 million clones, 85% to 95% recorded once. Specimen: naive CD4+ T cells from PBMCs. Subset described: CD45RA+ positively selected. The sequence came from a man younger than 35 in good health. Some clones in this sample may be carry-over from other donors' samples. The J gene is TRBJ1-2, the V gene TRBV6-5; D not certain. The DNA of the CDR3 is TGTGCCAGCCTAACCGGGAGAACGGGGGGCTACACCTTC. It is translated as CASLTGRTGGYTF.